This paragraph reports one TCR beta chain. The antigen it binds to is not known. A read error is possible here, since a much larger clone lies one base away. The data are from a study of T cells in Graves' hyperthyroidism and ophthalmopathy (dated 2019 in TCRdb). About the study as a whole: Peripheral blood was collected at initial diagnosis, before any treatment. The approximately 100 discovery patients were divided at random into training and test sets in a 7:3 ratio. After sampling, hyperthyroidism patients received methimazole starting at 30 mg daily, and ophthalmopathy patients received high-dose intravenous methylprednisolone. According to the paper, TCR Vbeta CDR3 sequencing was carried out on more than 120 peripheral blood samples, which came from fewer than 50 ophthalmopathy, under 85 hyperthyroidism and 17 progressor patients. The study also compared thyroid tissue and blood T-cell repertoires from five or six Graves' hyperthyroidism patients. To identify distinguishing TCR V-J signatures, a discovery cohort of around 100 patients was used, comprising roughly 45 with Graves' ophthalmopathy and around 60 with stable Graves' hyperthyroidism. Prospective prediction of ophthalmopathy was tested in an independent validation cohort of 18 to 20 hyperthyroidism patients and approximately 17 patients who later progressed to ophthalmopathy. Here is what the overall study found, with its caveats: Most expanded thyroid clonotypes (frequency above 0.001) were also found in blood, which suggests that blood repertoires may mirror thyroid immune responses. A model built on a 13 V-J signature distinguished ophthalmopathy from stable hyperthyroidism, reaching around 88% sensitivity and 81.08% specificity in cross-validation and 80%/75% in testing. In validation, the model predicted progression to ophthalmopathy with just under 71% sensitivity and over 72% specificity, a median of approximately 6.5 months before onset. No statistical method was used to set the sample size in advance, and investigators knew the group allocation.

The TCR beta CDR3 regions were amplified from the RNA transcripts. The TCR CDR3 was subjected to a first round of RT-PCR using the HTBI primer set and the Qiagen OneStep RT-PCR kit. Libraries were constructed in a second round of multiplex PCR, after which size selection and purification were performed. Paired-end sequencing of the libraries was performed with 100 bp reads on an Illumina HiSeq2000. The original pipeline was this. Raw data were processed with SOAPnuke, discarding reads with adapters, uncalled bases, mean Phred below 15, or no exact constant-primer or identifier match. High-quality paired reads were merged using COPE v1.2.5, and each unique nucleotide sequence was defined as a clonotype. MiTCR v1.1 was used to align the clonotypes against IMGT TRBV, TRBD and TRBJ reference segments. Analysis was restricted to V-J combinations with a frequency above 0.0001, which covered roughly 99% of repertoires. A TCS score was defined as the ratio of F50 (clonal expansion) to E x V (chaos), with BLOSUM62-based TCRdist applied between CDR3 peptides within each V-J. Welch's t-statistics and random forest reduced roughly 540 V-J features to about 13, which were used in a naive Bayes classifier (R e1071). Through fastp at Q25 and MiXCR, TCRdb rebuilt clones from the public reads, retaining in-frame beta chains. Rows are unified per CDR3 protein, each entry keeping the most common DNA and genes. The V and J calls and clone size come from TCRdb's table, not from the authors' own analysis. The sample has about 410,000 distinct CDR3 sequences on record, roughly 15% of them singletons. The ten largest clones take up 13% of the sample.

The CDR3, from cysteine to phenylalanine, totals 14 residues. The kept DNA is CDR3 alone, 42 bases in frame from the first base. The germline V gene supplies CDR1 ENHRY and CDR2 SYGVKD. Moderately to severely active disease, a Clinical Activity Score of at least 3, a NOSPECS grade of at least 4, and a duration under 3 months were present in ophthalmopathy patients. The study excluded patients with uncontrolled infections, other autoimmune diseases, pregnancy or lactation. Diagnoses were based on clinical symptoms, serum thyroxine and TRAb, thyroid ultrasound and orbital computed tomography. Ficoll-Paque density gradient centrifugation was used to isolate PBMCs from approximately 10 ml of fresh peripheral blood. Trizol reagent was used to extract total RNA, and RNA quality was then checked on an Agilent 2100 Bioanalyzer.

This TCR was recovered from a man in his late teens or twenties with Graves' ophthalmopathy. Specimen: blood. The V and J segments used are TRBV10-3 and TRBJ2-7, with a weak D call of TRBD2 (7 bases match). In nucleotides, the sequence is TGTGCCGTCAGAGGGGGGGACCGAACCTACGAGCAGTACTTC. Protein translation: CAVRGGDRTYEQYF.